Presented here are 25 T cell receptor beta chains from one specimen sequenced in a study of blood T cell repertoires in COVID-19. Sequencing was performed with immunoSEQ multiplex PCR; in TCRdb, only in-frame clones are kept and a portion is missing. The data show 150,000 to 200,000 clones, over 75% seen once. The sample comprised PBMCs or T cells enriched from blood (not recorded which). The receptor set was obtained from a man aged 45 to 65 who had recovered from COVID-19.

The J gene is TRBJ2-3, the V gene TRBV14, with TRBD2 as a possible D gene (5 bases). Germline assignment: CDR1 SGHDN and CDR2 FVKESK. V was trimmed by 10 bases and J by 8 bases, leaving 16 bases between them. The CDR3 length is 12 residues. The CDR3 DNA is TGTGCCACCGGGGAGTCCCGGGGTACGCAGTATTTT. This sequence encodes CATGESRGTQYF.

The chain couples TRBV5-4 to TRBJ2-7; possibly TRBD1 for D (6 bases). V lost 4 bases and J 3 bases, leaving 20 bases between the germline ends. Per the germline V gene, CDR1 is SGHNT and CDR2 is YYREEE (reference sequence). There are 16 residues in the CDR3. The CDR3 spells CASSGDGQRIFYEQYF. CDR3 bases: TGTGCCAGCAGCGGGGACGGACAGAGAATCTTCTACGAGCAGTACTTC.

This rearrangement joins TRBV7-9 to TRBJ2-7; 9 nucleotides match TRBD1. After removal of 5 bases from V and 6 bases from J, the junction contained 11 bases not matched to a gene. Germline values: CDR1 SEHNR, CDR2 FQNEAQ (reference sequence). This CDR3 has 15 residues. Here the CDR3 reads CASSRTNRGLGEQYF. CDR3 DNA: TGTGCCAGCAGCCGAACTAACAGGGGGCTCGGCGAGCAGTACTTC.

The V call is TRBV19, the J call TRBJ1-5; tentatively, D is TRBD1 (6 bases). CDR1 LNHDA and CDR2 SQIVND come from the germline V gene (reference sequence). This CDR3 region has 14 residues. V was shortened by 8 bases and J by 3 bases, with 14 bases between the two germline ends. In DNA, the CDR3 is TGTGCCAGTCGCGCGACAGGCTCCAATCAGCCCCAGCATTTT. It specifies CASRATGSNQPQHF.

This chain uses TRBV28 with TRBJ1-4; D remains ambiguous. CDR1 is MDHEN, CDR2 SYDVKM, per germline. The ends were cut back, 6 bases at V and 7 bases at J, with 21 bases in the middle. The CDR3 extends over 16 amino acids. As DNA, the CDR3 is TGTGCCAGCAGCTTAACCATTAGGGCGGGAGGTGAAAAACTGTTTTTT. This gives the protein CASSLTIRAGGEKLFF.

The genes are TRBV9 and TRBJ2-7, with 8 bases matching TRBD2. Looked up from germline, CDR1 is SGDLS and CDR2 is YYNGEE. The CDR3 totals 15 residues. V shed 0 bases and J 5 bases; nucleotides not matched to a gene: 7. The CDR3 DNA reads as TGTGCCAGCAGCGTAGAAGGGCGGGGGGCAGACGAGCAGTACTTC. It translates to CASSVEGRGADEQYF.

This clone was observed a single time. The chain combines TRBV19 with TRBJ1-5; TRBD1 aligns across 7 bases. This CDR3 is built from 15 residues. Germline values: CDR1 LNHDA, CDR2 SQIVND (reference sequence). V dropped 6 bases and J dropped 2; count of bases not matched to a gene: 7. The CDR3 DNA reads as TGTGCCAGTAGACTAGACAGGGAGGGCAATCAGCCCCAGCATTTT. This codes for CASRLDREGNQPQHF.

This clone appeared a single time. The chain links TRBV19 to TRBJ2-1, with 8 nucleotides matching TRBD1. CDR3 length: 15 residues. Germline V gives CDR1 LNHDA, CDR2 SQIVND (reference sequence). Germline trimming cut 8 bases from V and 4 bases from J; bases unmatched to any gene: 10. The CDR3 region is CASDSTGGPYNEQFF. The DNA of the CDR3 is TGTGCCAGTGATTCTACAGGGGGACCATACAATGAGCAGTTCTTC.

This chain connects TRBV5-1 to TRBJ2-5; 8 nucleotides agree with TRBD2. The ends lost 0 bases at V and 2 bases at J; junction bases unmatched: 15. Looked up from germline, CDR1 is SGHRS and CDR2 is YFSETQ. The CDR3 covers 19 residues. Here the CDR3 DNA reads TGCGCCAGCAGCTTGGCCTGGCTAGCGGGCGACACTTATCAAGAGACCCAGTACTTC. The encoded protein is CASSLAWLAGDTYQETQYF. Using reference TRBV5-1 and TRBJ2-5 for the parts outside the CDR3, the full variable domain is KAGVTQTPRYLIKTRGQQVTLSCSPISGHRSVSWYQQTPGQGLQFLFEYFSETQRNKGNFPGRFSGRQFSNSRSEMNVSTLELGDSALYLCASSLAWLAGDTYQETQYFGPGTRLLVL.

This chain connects TRBV28 to TRBJ2-1, with D maybe TRBD1 (5 bases). Germline CDR1 reads MDHEN; CDR2 reads SYDVKM. The CDR3 runs to 15 residues. V was pared by 5 bases and J by 3 bases, with 14 bases between. This CDR3 is CASSPRQFRYNEQFF. CDR3 coding DNA: TGTGCCAGCAGTCCCAGACAGTTTCGCTACAATGAGCAGTTCTTC.

The chain joins TRBV3-1 (or the pseudogene TRBV3-2) to TRBJ1-3; D perhaps matches TRBD1 (6 bases). This CDR3 is 14 amino acids long. V lost 1 base and J 9 bases, leaving 13 bases between the germline ends. Germline V lookup: CDR1 LGHDT, CDR2 YNNKEL (reference sequence). The CDR3 DNA sequence: TGTGCCAGCAGCCAAGCAGGGGAGAGTGGCACCATATATTTT. Protein: CASSQAGESGTIYF.

J is TRBJ2-7 and V is TRBV7-8, with a possible D match to TRBD2 (5 bases). Germline V gene data show CDR1 as SGHVS and CDR2 as FQNEAQ. This CDR3 comprises 13 residues. With 7 bases removed from V and 7 bases from J, the gap between germline ends came to 17 bases. CDR3 DNA: TGTGCCAGCACCCGGACCACCCCGGGGGAGCAGTACTTC. Its translation: CASTRTTPGEQYF.

J is TRBJ1-4 and V is TRBV6-1; 8 positions agree with TRBD1. The germline gives CDR1 MNHNS, CDR2 SASEGT. This CDR3 has 16 residues. Trimming cost V 1 base and J 4 bases; bases outside gene matches: 5. The CDR3 spells CASSEGITGGNEKLFF. Written as DNA, the CDR3 is TGTGCCAGCAGTGAAGGAATAACAGGGGGTAATGAAAAACTGTTTTTT.

The chain has TRBV5-1 and TRBJ2-3; D might be TRBD1 (5 bases). This CDR3 has 15 residues. V was pared by 0 bases and J by 3 bases, with 11 bases between. The V gene's germline CDR1 is SGHRS and CDR2 YFSETQ. Here the CDR3 reads CASSLAPRDTDTQYF. The CDR3 DNA follows: TGCGCCAGCAGCTTGGCCCCCAGGGATACAGATACGCAGTATTTT.

The rearrangement joins TRBV18 to TRBJ2-2; possible D gene TRBD1, 5 bases. Germline CDR1 is KGHSH and CDR2 is LQKENI. With 4 bases removed from V and 0 bases from J, the gap between germline ends came to 9 bases. The CDR3 is made up of 15 amino acids. CDR3 residues: CASSLDSTNTGELFF. Here the CDR3 DNA reads TGTGCCAGCTCACTTGACAGTACGAACACCGGGGAGCTGTTTTTT.

The V and J genes are TRBV18 and TRBJ2-7; 11 nucleotides agree with TRBD2. This CDR3 spans 16 amino acids. The J segment lost 4 bases and the V segment lost 2 bases, leaving 7 bases of the junction unmatched. Germline V CDR1 and CDR2: KGHSH, LQKENI. CDR3 in amino acids: CASSPSRSSGRYEQYF. The CDR3 nucleotides are TGTGCCAGCTCACCAAGTCGGTCTAGCGGGAGGTACGAGCAGTACTTC. Complete variable domain (other parts from reference TRBV18 and TRBJ2-7): NAGVMQNPRHLVRRRGQEARLRCSPMKGHSHVYWYRQLPEEGLKFMVYLQKENIIDESGMPKERFSAEFPKEGPSILRIQQVVRGDSAAYFCASSPSRSSGRYEQYFGPGTRLTVT.

The chain recombines TRBV28 with TRBJ2-7; TRBD2 aligns across 10 bases. CDR3 length: 14 residues. The ends lost 7 bases at V and 8 bases at J; junction bases unmatched: 11. Germline values: CDR1 MDHEN, CDR2 SYDVKM. The CDR3 DNA reads TGTGCCAGCAATTGGGGGCTAGCGGGGGACCAGCAGTACTTC. Its protein is CASNWGLAGDQQYF.

This chain links TRBV15 with TRBJ1-2; no clear D gene. Germline V CDR1 and CDR2: LNHNV, YYDKDF (reference sequence). V lost 3 bases, J lost 8 bases, and 22 bases lay in between. The CDR3 extends over 16 amino acids. In DNA, the CDR3 is TGTGCCACCAGCAGGGATTACACCGGCCAAATGGGCGGCTACACCTTC. This encodes CATSRDYTGQMGGYTF.

The chain employs TRBV3-1 (or the pseudogene TRBV3-2) and TRBJ2-7; 8 nucleotides align to TRBD2. Unmatched junction bases numbered 3, after V lost 2 bases and J lost 3 bases. Germline V gene sequence: CDR1 LGHDT, CDR2 YNNKEL (reference sequence). The CDR3 extends over 14 amino acids. CDR3 bases: TGTGCCAGCAGCCAATTCGGGGGGGACTACGAGCAGTACTTC. This encodes CASSQFGGDYEQYF.

The J gene is TRBJ2-1, the V gene TRBV6-5, with 7 bases lining up with TRBD1. The germline CDR1 and CDR2 sequences are MNHEY and SVGAGI. The CDR3 is 15 amino acids. After removal of 6 bases from V and 5 bases from J, the junction contained 10 bases not matched to a gene. The CDR3 DNA reads as TGTGCCAGCAGCCTAGTACAGGGGACACACAATGAGCAGTTCTTC. Its protein product is CASSLVQGTHNEQFF.

This clone appeared a few times. The chain links TRBV24-1 to TRBJ2-5; TRBD2 aligns across 9 bases. This CDR3 region has 17 residues. V was clipped by 4 bases and J by 3 bases; unmatched bases: 11. Germline V gives CDR1 KGHDR, CDR2 SFDVKD. CDR3 DNA: TGTGCCACCAGTGACCACCGGGGGCGGGAGGGAAAAGAGACCCAGTACTTC. Protein product: CATSDHRGREGKETQYF.

The chain joins TRBV20-1 to TRBJ2-1, with D possibly matching TRBD1 (5 bases). This CDR3 is 10 amino acids long. The V gene's germline CDR1 is DFQATT and CDR2 SNEGSKA (reference sequence). V was shortened by 7 bases and J by 7 bases, with 8 bases between the two germline ends. CDR3 in amino acids: CSGGRNEQFF. The CDR3 DNA reads TGCAGTGGGGGCCGTAATGAGCAGTTCTTC.

This rearrangement joins TRBV6-5 to TRBJ2-5; 7 positions match TRBD2. Losses at the gene ends were 0 bases for V and 5 bases for J; bases not matched to a gene: 6. The CDR3 runs to 15 residues. The germline gives CDR1 MNHEY, CDR2 SVGAGI. The CDR3 DNA reads as TGTGCCAGCAGTTACTCGAGCGGGGTGAGGGAGACCCAGTACTTC. Encoded protein: CASSYSSGVRETQYF.

J is TRBJ2-7 and V is TRBV18, with TRBD1 identical over 9 bases. Unmatched junction bases numbered 8, after V lost 6 bases and J lost 2 bases. This CDR3 comprises 15 residues. Germline-derived CDR1 and CDR2 are KGHSH and LQKENI. The CDR3 protein is CASSPGTGSPYEQYF. The CDR3 coding sequence is TGTGCCAGCTCGCCCGGGACAGGGTCCCCCTACGAGCAGTACTTC.

The rearrangement uses TRBV7-8 and TRBJ2-2; 10 bases match TRBD1. Germline trimming cut 5 bases from V and 6 bases from J; bases unmatched to any gene: 30. This CDR3 contains 23 residues. Germline loops: CDR1 SGHVS, CDR2 FQNEAQ. CDR3 coding DNA: TGTGCCAGCAGCCCGCCGTGGCCGGGCTCGGGACAGGGGATGTTAGCTAAGGCCGGGGAGCTGTTTTTT. Translated: CASSPPWPGSGQGMLAKAGELFF.